These T cell receptor beta chains were read from a single sample in a study of blood T cells in healthy people across ages. Each CDR3 protein is one row after TCRdb ran MiXCR on the 5' RACE reads. The sample yields approximately 1.5 million distinct CDR3 sequences, 35% to 45% seen once. Specimen: blood. These receptors were taken from a woman aged 18-29 years in good health. Each CDR3 is given with its conserved first and last residue. D genes are given only for firm matches. Not every row has a clone size; where given, it reads once, few, many or a size class.

CDR3nt,CDR3aa,j_gene,v_gene,d_gene,abundance
TGCGCCAGCAACGACAACCACAATGAGCAGTTCTTC,CASNDNHNEQFF,TRBJ2-1,TRBV5-1,.,few
TGCAGCGTTGTAGCGGGAGGCCCTCCCGCCTACGAGCAGTACTTC,CSVVAGGPPAYEQYF,TRBJ2-7,TRBV29-1,TRBD2,.
TGCAGTGCTAGAGAGACAGGGGGCGGCTCACCCCTCCACTTT,CSARETGGGSPLHF,TRBJ1-6,TRBV20-1,TRBD1,.
TGTGCCACCAGCAAACCGACTAGCGGGGGGAAGAATGAGCAGTTCTTC,CATSKPTSGGKNEQFF,TRBJ2-1,TRBV15,TRBD2,.
TGTGCCAGCAGCTTAATAGCAACCCTAAGAGAAGGGCAGTTCTTC,CASSLIATLREGQFF,TRBJ2-1,TRBV7-9,.,once
TGTGCCAGCAGTCCAGCCGGTGAACGGACGGGGACAGATACGCAGTATTTT,CASSPAGERTGTDTQYF,TRBJ2-3,TRBV28,.,.
TGTGCCAGCAGCCAAGGACAGGGGGGCACCTACGAGCAGTACTTC,CASSQGQGGTYEQYF,TRBJ2-7,TRBV4-2,TRBD1,few
TGCGCCAGCAGTGGAGTGGACAGGGGTCAGCCCCAGCATTTT,CASSGVDRGQPQHF,TRBJ1-5,TRBV10-2,TRBD1,few
TGCAGTGCTCCCCGGGACAGGGCTCCCAATGAGCAGTACTTC,CSAPRDRAPNEQYF,TRBJ2-5,TRBV20-1,TRBD1,once
TGTGCCAGCACCGGGAGCCCTGCAACTAATGAAAAACTGTTTTTT,CASTGSPATNEKLFF,TRBJ1-4,TRBV7-9,.,few
TGTGCCACCAGTGATTTGGGGGGAGCGGACACCGGGGAGCTGTTTTTT,CATSDLGGADTGELFF,TRBJ2-2,TRBV24-1,.,.
TGTGCCAGCCTTGGGAACACCGGGGAGCTGTTTTTT,CASLGNTGELFF,TRBJ2-2,TRBV28,.,.
TGCAGTGCTGCGAGAGCGGGAGCAGACAATGGGCAGTTCTTC,CSAARAGADNGQFF,TRBJ2-1,TRBV20-1,TRBD2,.
TGCAGTGTTCGGGGAACGGGAAGGTCACCCCTCCACTTT,CSVRGTGRSPLHF,TRBJ1-6,TRBV20-1,.,.
TGTGCCAGCAGTTTTTCGGGGGAGACCTACAATGAGCAGTTCTTC,CASSFSGETYNEQFF,TRBJ2-1,TRBV12-3/TRBV12-4,.,few